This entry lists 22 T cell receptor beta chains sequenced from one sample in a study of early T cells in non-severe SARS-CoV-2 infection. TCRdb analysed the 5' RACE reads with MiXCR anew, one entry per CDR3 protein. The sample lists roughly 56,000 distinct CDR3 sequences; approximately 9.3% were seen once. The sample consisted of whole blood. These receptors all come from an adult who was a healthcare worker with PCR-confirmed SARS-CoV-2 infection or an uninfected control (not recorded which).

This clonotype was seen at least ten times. The CDR3 DNA sequence: TGTGCCAGCAGTCGGAACGTAGTAGCGGGGGGGGACAATGAGCAGTTCTTC. Translation: CASSRNVVAGGDNEQFF. The gene calls are TRBV7-2 and TRBJ2-1; TRBD2 matches 11 bases. J lost 5 bases, V lost 6 bases, and 12 bases had no gene match. The CDR3 has 17 amino acids. Germline CDR1 reads SGHTA; CDR2 reads FQGNSA.

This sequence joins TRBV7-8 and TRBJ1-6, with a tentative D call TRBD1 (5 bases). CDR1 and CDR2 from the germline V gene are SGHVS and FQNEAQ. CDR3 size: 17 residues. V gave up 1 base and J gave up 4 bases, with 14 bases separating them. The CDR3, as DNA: TGTGCCAGCAGCTTAGATTGGGCAGGGAATTATAATTCACCCCTCCACTTT. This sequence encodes CASSLDWAGNYNSPLHF.

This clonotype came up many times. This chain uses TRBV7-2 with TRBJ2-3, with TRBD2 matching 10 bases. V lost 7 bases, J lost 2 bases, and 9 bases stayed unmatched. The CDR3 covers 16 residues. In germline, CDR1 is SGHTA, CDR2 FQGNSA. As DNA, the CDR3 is TGTGCCAGCATCCGCATAGCGGGGGGCCTCACAGATACGCAGTATTTT. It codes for CASIRIAGGLTDTQYF.

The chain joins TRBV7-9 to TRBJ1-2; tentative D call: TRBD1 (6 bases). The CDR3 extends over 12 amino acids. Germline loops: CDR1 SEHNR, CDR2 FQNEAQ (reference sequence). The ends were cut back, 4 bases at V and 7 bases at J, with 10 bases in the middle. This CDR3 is CASSSQGPGYTF. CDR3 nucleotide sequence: TGTGCCAGCAGCTCACAGGGCCCTGGCTACACCTTC.

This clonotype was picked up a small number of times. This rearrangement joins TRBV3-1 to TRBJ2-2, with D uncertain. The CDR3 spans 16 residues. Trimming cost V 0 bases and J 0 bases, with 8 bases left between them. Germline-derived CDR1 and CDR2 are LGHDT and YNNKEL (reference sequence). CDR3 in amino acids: CASSQEVRSNTGELFF. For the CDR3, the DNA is TGTGCCAGCAGCCAAGAGGTCAGATCGAACACCGGGGAGCTGTTTTTT.

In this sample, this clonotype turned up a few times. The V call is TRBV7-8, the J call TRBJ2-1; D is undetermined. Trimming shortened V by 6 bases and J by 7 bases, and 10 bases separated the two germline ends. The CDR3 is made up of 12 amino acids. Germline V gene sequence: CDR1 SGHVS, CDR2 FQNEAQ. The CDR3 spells CASSSPANEQFF. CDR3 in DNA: TGTGCCAGCAGTTCTCCCGCGAATGAGCAGTTCTTC.

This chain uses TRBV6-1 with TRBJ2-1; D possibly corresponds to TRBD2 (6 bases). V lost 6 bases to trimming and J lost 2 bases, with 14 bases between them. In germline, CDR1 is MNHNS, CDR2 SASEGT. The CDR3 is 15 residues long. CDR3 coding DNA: TGTGCCAGCAGCCCGCGGGACGGTGCCTACAATGAGCAGTTCTTC. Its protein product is CASSPRDGAYNEQFF.

CDR3 sequence: CASRGDMNTEAFF. CDR3 sequence (DNA): TGTGCCAGCAGGGGGGACATGAACACTGAAGCTTTCTTT. The rearrangement joins TRBV2 to TRBJ1-1, with a tentative D call TRBD1 (6 bases). Looked up from germline, CDR1 is SNHLY and CDR2 is FYNNEI. Trimming left V 6 bases short and J 0 bases short, with 8 bases between. The CDR3 totals 13 residues.

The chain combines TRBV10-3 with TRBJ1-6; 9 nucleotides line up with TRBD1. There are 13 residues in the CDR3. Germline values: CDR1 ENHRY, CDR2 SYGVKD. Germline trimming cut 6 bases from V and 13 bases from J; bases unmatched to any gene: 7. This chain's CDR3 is CAIREGTGSPLHF. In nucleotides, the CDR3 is TGTGCCATCAGGGAAGGGACAGGGTCTCCCCTCCACTTT.

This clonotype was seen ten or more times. Written as DNA, the CDR3 is TGTGCCAGCAGTCCCCCGGGACTAGCGGGGGGGCTTGGGGAGCAGTTCTTC. Translation: CASSPPGLAGGLGEQFF. The chain employs TRBV7-3 and TRBJ2-1, with 16 bases matching TRBD2. This CDR3 region has 17 residues. Germline V gene data show CDR1 as SGHTA and CDR2 as FQGTGA. V lost 6 bases to trimming and J lost 10 bases; unmatched junction nucleotides: 12.

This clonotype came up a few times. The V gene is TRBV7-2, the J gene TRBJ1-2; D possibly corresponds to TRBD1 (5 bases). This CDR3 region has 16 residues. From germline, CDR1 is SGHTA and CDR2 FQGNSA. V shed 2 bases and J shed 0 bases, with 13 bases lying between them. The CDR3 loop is CASSLTEGYSNYGYTF. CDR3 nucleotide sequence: TGTGCCAGCAGCTTAACGGAGGGGTATTCTAACTATGGCTACACCTTC.

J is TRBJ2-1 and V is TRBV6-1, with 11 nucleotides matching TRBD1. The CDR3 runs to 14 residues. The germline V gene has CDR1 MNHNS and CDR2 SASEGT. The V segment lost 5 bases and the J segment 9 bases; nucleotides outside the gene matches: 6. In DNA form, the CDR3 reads TGTGCCAGCAGTCCTAGGACAGGGGGCCTTGAGCAGTTCTTC. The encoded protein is CASSPRTGGLEQFF.

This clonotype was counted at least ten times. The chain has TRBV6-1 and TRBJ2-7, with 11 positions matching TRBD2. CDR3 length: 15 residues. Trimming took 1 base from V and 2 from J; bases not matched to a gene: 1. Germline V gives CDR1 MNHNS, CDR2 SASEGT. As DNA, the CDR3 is TGTGCCAGCAGTGAAGGACTAGCGGGGACCTACGAGCAGTACGTC. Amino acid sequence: CASSEGLAGTYEQYV.

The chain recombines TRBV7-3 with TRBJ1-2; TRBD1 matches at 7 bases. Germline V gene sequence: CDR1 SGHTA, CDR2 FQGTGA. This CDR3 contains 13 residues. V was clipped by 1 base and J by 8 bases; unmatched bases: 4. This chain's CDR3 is CASSLKAGGGYTF. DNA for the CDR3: TGTGCCAGCAGCTTAAAGGCAGGGGGAGGCTACACCTTC.

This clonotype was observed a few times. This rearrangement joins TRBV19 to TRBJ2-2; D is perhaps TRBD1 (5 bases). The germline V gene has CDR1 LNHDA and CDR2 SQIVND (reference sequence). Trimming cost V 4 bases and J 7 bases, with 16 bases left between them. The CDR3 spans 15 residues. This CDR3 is CASSRGGRSLGELFF. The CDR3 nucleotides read TGTGCCAGTAGTAGGGGCGGACGGAGCCTCGGGGAGCTGTTTTTT.

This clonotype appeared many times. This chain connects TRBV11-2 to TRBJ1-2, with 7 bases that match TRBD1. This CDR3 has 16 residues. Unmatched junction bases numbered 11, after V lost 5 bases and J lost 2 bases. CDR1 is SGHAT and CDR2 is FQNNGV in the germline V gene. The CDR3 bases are TGTGCCAGCAGCCCAGTCCCCGGGACAGAGAACTATGGCTACACCTTC. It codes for CASSPVPGTENYGYTF.

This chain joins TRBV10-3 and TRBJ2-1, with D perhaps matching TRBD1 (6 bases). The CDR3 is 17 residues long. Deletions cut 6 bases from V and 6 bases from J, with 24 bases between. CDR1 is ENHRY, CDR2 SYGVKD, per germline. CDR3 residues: CAISEGDLPFIGNEQFF. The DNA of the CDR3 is TGTGCCATCAGCGAGGGGGACCTCCCCTTCATCGGCAATGAGCAGTTCTTC.

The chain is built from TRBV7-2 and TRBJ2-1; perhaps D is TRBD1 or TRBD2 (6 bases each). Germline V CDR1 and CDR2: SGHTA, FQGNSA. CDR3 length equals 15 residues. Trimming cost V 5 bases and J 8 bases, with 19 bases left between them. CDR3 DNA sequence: TGTGCCAGCAGCCTAAACGGACAGCGGGCCGATGAGCAGTTCTTC. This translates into CASSLNGQRADEQFF.

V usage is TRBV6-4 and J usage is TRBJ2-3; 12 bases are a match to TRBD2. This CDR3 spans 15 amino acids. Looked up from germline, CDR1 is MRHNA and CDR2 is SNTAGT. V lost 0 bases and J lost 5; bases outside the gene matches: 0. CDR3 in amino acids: CASSDSTSGGDTQYF. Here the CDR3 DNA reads TGTGCCAGCAGTGACTCGACTAGCGGGGGAGATACGCAGTATTTT.

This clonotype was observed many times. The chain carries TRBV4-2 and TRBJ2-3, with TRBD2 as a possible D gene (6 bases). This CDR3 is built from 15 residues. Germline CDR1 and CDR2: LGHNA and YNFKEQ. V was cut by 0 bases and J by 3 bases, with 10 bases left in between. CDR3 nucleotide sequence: TGTGCCAGCAGCCAAGAGGCGCGGGGAACAGATACGCAGTATTTT. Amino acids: CASSQEARGTDTQYF.

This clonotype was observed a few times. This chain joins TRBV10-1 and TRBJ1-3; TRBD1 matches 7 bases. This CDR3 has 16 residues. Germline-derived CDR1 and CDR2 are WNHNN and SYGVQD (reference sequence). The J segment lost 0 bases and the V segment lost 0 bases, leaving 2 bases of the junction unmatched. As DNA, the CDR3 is TGCGCCAGCAGTGAGTCGAGGACAGGCTCTGGAAACACCATATATTTT. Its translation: CASSESRTGSGNTIYF.

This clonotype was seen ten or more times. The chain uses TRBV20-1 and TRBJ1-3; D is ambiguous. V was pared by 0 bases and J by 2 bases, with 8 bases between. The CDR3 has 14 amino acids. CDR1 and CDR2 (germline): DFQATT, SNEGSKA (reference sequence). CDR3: CSAREGNPGNTIYF. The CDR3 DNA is TGCAGTGCTAGAGAGGGCAATCCTGGAAACACCATATATTTT.